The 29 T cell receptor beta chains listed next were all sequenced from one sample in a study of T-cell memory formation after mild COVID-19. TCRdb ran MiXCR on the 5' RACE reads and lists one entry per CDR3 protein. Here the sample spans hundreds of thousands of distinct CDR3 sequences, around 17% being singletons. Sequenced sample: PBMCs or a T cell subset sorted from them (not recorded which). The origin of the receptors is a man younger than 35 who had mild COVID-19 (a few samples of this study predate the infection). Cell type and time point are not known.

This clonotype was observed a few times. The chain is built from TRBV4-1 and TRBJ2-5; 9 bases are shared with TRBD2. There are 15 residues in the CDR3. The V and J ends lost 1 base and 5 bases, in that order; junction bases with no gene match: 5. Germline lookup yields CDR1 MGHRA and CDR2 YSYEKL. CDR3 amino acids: CASSQGVAGVETQYF. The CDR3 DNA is TGCGCCAGCAGCCAAGGCGTAGCGGGGGTTGAGACCCAGTACTTC.

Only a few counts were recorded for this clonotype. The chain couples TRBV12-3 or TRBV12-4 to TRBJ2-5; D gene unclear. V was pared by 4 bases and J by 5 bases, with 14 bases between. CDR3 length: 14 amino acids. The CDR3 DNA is TGTGCCAGCAGTTCTGAAGGCCGGTTGGAGACCCAGTACTTC. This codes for CASSSEGRLETQYF.

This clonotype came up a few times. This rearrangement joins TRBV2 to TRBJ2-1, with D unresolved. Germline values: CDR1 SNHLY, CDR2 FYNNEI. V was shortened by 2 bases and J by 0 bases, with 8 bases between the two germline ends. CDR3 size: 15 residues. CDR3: CASSELLSSYNEQFF. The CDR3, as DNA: TGTGCCAGCAGTGAACTTTTAAGCTCCTACAATGAGCAGTTCTTC.

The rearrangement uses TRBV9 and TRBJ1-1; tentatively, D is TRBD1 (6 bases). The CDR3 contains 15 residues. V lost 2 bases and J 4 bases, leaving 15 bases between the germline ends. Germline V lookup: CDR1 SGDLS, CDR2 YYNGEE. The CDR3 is CASSVGAGMGTEAFF. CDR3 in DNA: TGTGCCAGCAGCGTGGGGGCGGGGATGGGCACTGAAGCTTTCTTT. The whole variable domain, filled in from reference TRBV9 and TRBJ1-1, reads DSGVTQTPKHLITATGQRVTLRCSPRSGDLSVYWYQQSLDQGLQFLIQYYNGEERAKGNILERFSAQQFPDLHSELNLSSLELGDSALYFCASSVGAGMGTEAFFGQGTRLTVV.

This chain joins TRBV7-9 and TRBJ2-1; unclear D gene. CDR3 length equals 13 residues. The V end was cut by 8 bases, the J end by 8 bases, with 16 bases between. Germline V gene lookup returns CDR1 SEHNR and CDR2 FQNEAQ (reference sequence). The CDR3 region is CASGSSTFDEQFF. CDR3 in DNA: TGTGCCAGCGGCTCGTCCACCTTCGATGAGCAGTTCTTC.

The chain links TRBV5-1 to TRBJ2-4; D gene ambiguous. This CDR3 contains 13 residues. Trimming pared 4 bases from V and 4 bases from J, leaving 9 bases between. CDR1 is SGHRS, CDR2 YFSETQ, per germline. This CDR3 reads CASSVDKKNIQYF. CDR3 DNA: TGCGCCAGCAGCGTAGACAAGAAAAACATTCAGTACTTC.

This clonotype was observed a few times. In nucleotides, the CDR3 is TGTGCCACCAGCACCCGGAGCGGGGAGCTGTTTTTT. As protein: CATSTRSGELFF. The chain links TRBV15 to TRBJ2-2, with D unresolved. The V gene lost 4 bases and the J gene lost 7 bases, with 7 bases spanning the gap. The germline CDR1 and CDR2 sequences are LNHNV and YYDKDF (reference sequence). The CDR3 runs to 12 residues.

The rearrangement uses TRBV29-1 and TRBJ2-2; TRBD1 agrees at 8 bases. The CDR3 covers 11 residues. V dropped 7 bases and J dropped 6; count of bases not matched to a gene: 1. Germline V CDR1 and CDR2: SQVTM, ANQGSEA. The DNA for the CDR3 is TGCAGCGCCAGGGGGCCCGGGGAGCTGTTTTTT. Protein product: CSARGPGELFF.

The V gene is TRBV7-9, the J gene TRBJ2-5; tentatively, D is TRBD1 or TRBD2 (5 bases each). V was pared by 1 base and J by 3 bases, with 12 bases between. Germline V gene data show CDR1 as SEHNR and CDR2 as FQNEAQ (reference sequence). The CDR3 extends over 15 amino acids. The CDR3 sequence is CASSLVGETKETQYF. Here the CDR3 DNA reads TGTGCCAGCAGCTTAGTGGGGGAGACCAAAGAGACCCAGTACTTC.

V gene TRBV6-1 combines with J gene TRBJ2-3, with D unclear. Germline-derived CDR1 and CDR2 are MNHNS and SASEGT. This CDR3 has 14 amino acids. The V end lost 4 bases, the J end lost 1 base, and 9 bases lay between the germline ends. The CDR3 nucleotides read TGTGCCAGCAGTGTAGGGTCTGGCACAGATACGCAGTATTTT. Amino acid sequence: CASSVGSGTDTQYF.

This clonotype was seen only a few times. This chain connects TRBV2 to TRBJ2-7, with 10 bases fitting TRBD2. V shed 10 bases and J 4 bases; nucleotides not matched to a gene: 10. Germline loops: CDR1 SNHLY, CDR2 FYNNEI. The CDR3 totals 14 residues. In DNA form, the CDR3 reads TGTGCCACCAATCTAGCGGGGGAGATGTACGAGCAGTACGTC. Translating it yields CATNLAGEMYEQYV.

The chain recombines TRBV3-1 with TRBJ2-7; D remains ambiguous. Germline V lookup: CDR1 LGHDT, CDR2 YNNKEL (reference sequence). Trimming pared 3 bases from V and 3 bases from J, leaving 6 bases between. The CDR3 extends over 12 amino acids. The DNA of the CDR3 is TGTGCCAGCAGCCAGTTTTACTACGAGCAGTACTTC. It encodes CASSQFYYEQYF.

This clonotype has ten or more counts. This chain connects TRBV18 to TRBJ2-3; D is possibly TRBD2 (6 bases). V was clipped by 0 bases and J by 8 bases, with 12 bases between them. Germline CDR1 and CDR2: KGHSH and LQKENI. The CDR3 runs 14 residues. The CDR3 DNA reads TGTGCCAGCTCACCACCACTAGCAGGAGGTACGCAGTATTTT. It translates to CASSPPLAGGTQYF.

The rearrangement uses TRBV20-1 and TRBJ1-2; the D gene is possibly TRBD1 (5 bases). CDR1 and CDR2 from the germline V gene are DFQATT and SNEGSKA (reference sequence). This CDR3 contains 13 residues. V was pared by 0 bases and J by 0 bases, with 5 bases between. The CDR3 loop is CSAREGPNYGYTF. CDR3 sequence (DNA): TGCAGTGCTAGAGAGGGGCCTAACTATGGCTACACCTTC.

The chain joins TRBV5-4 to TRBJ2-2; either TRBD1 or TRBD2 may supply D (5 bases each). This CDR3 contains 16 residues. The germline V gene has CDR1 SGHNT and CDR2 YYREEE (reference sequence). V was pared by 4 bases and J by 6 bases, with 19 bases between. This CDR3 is CASSGTQEVRAGELFF. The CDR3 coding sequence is TGTGCCAGCAGCGGGACCCAGGAGGTTAGAGCCGGGGAGCTGTTTTTT.

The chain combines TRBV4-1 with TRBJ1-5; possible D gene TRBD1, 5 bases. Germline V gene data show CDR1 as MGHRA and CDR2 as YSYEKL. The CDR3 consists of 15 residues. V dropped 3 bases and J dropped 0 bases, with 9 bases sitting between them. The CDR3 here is CASSQVTDSNQPQHF. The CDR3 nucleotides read TGCGCCAGCAGCCAGGTGACAGATAGCAATCAGCCCCAGCATTTT.

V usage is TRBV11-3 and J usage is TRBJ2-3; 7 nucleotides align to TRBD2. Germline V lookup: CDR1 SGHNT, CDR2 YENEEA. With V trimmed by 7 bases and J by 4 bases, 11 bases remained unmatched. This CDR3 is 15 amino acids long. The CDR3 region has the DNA TGTGCCAGCACCTCGAGCCCGGGGGGTCCAGATACGCAGTATTTT. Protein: CASTSSPGGPDTQYF.

The CDR3 region is CSAGQGFLDYGYTF. The CDR3 DNA reads TGCAGTGCAGGACAGGGCTTTCTGGACTATGGCTACACCTTC. V is TRBV20-1 and J is TRBJ1-2, with 8 bases identical to TRBD1. The V and J ends lost 6 bases and 3 bases, in that order; junction bases with no gene match: 9. This CDR3 region has 14 residues. Germline V gives CDR1 DFQATT, CDR2 SNEGSKA (reference sequence).

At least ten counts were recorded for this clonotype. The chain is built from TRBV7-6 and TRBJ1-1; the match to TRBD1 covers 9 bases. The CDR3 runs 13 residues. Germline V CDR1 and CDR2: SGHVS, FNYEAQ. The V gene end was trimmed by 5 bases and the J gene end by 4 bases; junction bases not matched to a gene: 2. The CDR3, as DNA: TGTGCCAGCAGCCAGACAGGGGGCACTGAAGCTTTCTTT. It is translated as CASSQTGGTEAFF.

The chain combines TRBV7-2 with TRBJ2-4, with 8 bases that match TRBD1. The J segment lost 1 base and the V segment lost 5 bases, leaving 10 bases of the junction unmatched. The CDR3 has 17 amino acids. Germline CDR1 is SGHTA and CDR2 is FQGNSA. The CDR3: CASSPIATGEAKNIQYF. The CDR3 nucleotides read TGTGCCAGCAGCCCGATCGCGACAGGGGAGGCCAAAAACATTCAGTACTTC. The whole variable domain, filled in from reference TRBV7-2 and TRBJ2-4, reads GAGVSQSPSNKVTEKGKDVELRCDPISGHTALYWYRQSLGQGLEFLIYFQGNSAPDKSGLPSDRFSAERTGGSVSTLTIQRTQQEDSAVYLCASSPIATGEAKNIQYFGAGTRLSVL.

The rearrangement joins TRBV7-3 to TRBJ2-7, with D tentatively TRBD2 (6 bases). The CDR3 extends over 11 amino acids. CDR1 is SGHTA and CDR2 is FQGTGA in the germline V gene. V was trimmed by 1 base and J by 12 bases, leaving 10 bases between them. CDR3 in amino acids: CASSLRLEGYV. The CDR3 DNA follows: TGTGCCAGCAGCTTAAGATTGGAGGGGTACGTC.

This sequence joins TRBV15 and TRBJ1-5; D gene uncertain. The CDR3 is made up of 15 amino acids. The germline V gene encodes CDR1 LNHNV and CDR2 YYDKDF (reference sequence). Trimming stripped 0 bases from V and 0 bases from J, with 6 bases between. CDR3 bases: TGTGCCACCAGCAGAGATTACAATAGCAATCAGCCCCAGCATTTT. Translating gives CATSRDYNSNQPQHF.

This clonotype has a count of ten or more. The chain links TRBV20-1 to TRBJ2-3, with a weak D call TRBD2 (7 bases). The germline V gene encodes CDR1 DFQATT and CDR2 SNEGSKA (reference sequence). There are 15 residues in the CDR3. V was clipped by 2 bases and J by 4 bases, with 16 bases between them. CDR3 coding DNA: TGCAGTGCTAGAAGGGGGAGGGAGCGTCCAGATACGCAGTATTTT. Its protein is CSARRGRERPDTQYF.

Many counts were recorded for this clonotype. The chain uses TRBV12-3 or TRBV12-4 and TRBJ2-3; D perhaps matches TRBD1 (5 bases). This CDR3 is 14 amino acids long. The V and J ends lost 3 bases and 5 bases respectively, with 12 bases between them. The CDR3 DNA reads TGTGCCAGCAGTTTGGGGCAGGCCGGAGATACGCAGTATTTT. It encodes CASSLGQAGDTQYF.

DNA for the CDR3: TGTGCCAGCAGCTTATTGGGAGGTCTTGGCGGGGAGCTGTTTTTT. Protein product: CASSLLGGLGGELFF. The V gene is TRBV7-6, the J gene TRBJ2-2, with D perhaps matching TRBD2 (6 bases). V was shortened by 2 bases and J by 7 bases, with 14 bases between the two germline ends. The CDR3 totals 15 residues. From germline, CDR1 is SGHVS and CDR2 FNYEAQ.

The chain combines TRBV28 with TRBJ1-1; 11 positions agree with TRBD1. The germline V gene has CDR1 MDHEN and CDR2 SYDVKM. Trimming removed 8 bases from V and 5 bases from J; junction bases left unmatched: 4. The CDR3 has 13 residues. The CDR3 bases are TGTGCCAGCGAGGGACAGGGGGGAACTGAAGCTTTCTTT. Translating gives CASEGQGGTEAFF. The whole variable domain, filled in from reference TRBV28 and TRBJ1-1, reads DVKVTQSSRYLVKRTGEKVFLECVQDMDHENMFWYRQDPGLGLRLIYFSYDVKMKEKGDIPEGYSVSREKKERFSLILESASTNQTSMYLCASEGQGGTEAFFGQGTRLTVV.

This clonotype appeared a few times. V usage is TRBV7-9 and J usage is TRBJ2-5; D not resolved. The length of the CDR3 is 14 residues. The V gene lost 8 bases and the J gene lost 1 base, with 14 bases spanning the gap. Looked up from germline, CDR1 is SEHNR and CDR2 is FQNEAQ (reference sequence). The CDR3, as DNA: TGTGCCAGCTTGCCGGAGTGGGGCCAAGAGACCCAGTACTTC. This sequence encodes CASLPEWGQETQYF. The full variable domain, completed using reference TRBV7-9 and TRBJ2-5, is DTGVSQNPRHKITKRGQNVTFRCDPISEHNRLYWYRQTLGQGPEFLTYFQNEAQLEKSRLLSDRFSAERPKGSFSTLEIQRTEQGDSAMYLCASLPEWGQETQYFGPGTRLLVL.

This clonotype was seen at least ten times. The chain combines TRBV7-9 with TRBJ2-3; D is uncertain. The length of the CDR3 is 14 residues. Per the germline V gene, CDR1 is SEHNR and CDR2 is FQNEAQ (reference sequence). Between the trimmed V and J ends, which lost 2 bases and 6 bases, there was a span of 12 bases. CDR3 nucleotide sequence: TGTGCCAGCAGCTTACCTGGGCGGCGGGATACGCAGTATTTT. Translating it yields CASSLPGRRDTQYF.

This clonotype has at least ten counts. The CDR3, as DNA: TGTGCCAGCGGCACGCTGGGACTAGCGGGCTATGAGCAGTTCTTC. It yields the protein CASGTLGLAGYEQFF. The V and J genes are TRBV9 and TRBJ2-1, with 12 bases matching TRBD2. The CDR3 extends over 15 amino acids. The germline gives CDR1 SGDLS, CDR2 YYNGEE. J lost 8 bases, V lost 7 bases, and 10 bases had no gene match.